Below, 5 T cell receptor beta chains from the same sample are listed, as sequenced in a study of technical replicates of blood from a handful of donors. The table came from immunoSEQ multiplex PCR; TCRdb's copy has only in-frame clones and leaves some out. The sample shows some 12,000 clones, roughly 80% of them seen only once. The sequencing input was PBMCs. These receptor sequences come from a human donor in good health.

This rearrangement joins TRBV19 to TRBJ1-4, with 7 bases aligning to TRBD1. The CDR3 runs 15 residues. Unmatched junction bases numbered 6, after V lost 4 bases and J lost 4 bases. Germline V gene sequence: CDR1 LNHDA, CDR2 SQIVND (reference sequence). As DNA, the CDR3 is TGTGCCAGTAGTACCGACAGGGAGTATAATGAAAAACTGTTTTTT. This encodes CASSTDREYNEKLFF.

V usage is TRBV9 and J usage is TRBJ2-1; D remains ambiguous. Germline values: CDR1 SGDLS, CDR2 YYNGEE. The CDR3 is 17 residues long. Trimming took 4 bases from V and 0 from J, leaving 17 bases between them. The CDR3 here is CASSPTLSPSSYNEQFF. CDR3 coding DNA: TGTGCCAGCAGCCCAACCCTGTCCCCGAGCTCCTACAATGAGCAGTTCTTC.

The chain employs TRBV5-6 and TRBJ1-2, with D possibly TRBD1 on 5 matching bases. Per the germline V gene, CDR1 is SGHDT and CDR2 is YYEEEE. Trimming left V 0 bases short and J 6 bases short, with 9 bases between. The CDR3 length is 13 residues. This CDR3 reads CASSLGTHHGYTF. The CDR3 DNA is TGTGCCAGCAGCTTGGGGACACACCATGGCTACACCTTC.

The chain has TRBV29-1 and TRBJ2-7, with D perhaps TRBD2 (5 bases). Germline-derived CDR1 and CDR2 are SQVTM and ANQGSEA. There are 13 residues in the CDR3. V was pared by 7 bases and J by 2 bases, with 15 bases between. The CDR3 reads CSASAGLPYEQYF. DNA of the CDR3: TGCAGCGCCTCGGCGGGTTTACCCTACGAGCAGTACTTC.

The chain is built from TRBV4-2 and TRBJ1-5; D is uncertain. The CDR3 length is 13 residues. Trimming left V 0 bases short and J 6 bases short, with 6 bases between. The germline CDR1 and CDR2 sequences are LGHNA and YNFKEQ. This CDR3 reads CASSQDLAQPQHF. In nucleotides, the CDR3 is TGTGCCAGCAGCCAAGACTTGGCTCAGCCCCAGCATTTT.